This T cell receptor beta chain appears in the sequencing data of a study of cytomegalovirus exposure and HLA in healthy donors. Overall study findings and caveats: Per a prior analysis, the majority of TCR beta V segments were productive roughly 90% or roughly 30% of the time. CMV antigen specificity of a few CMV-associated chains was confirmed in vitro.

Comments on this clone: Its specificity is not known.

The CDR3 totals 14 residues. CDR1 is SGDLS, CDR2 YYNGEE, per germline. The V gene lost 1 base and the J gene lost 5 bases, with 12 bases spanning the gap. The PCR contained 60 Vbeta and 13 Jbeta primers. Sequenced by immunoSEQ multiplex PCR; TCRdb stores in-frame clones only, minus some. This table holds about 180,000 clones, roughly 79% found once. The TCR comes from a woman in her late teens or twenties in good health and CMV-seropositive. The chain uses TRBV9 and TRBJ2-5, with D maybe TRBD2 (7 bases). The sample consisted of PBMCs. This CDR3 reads CASSVRGAGETQYF. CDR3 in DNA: TGTGCCAGCAGCGTACGGGGGGCGGGCGAGACCCAGTACTTC.